This TCR beta chain was sequenced in a study of vaccination and CD4 T cells after COVID-19. As to this clonotype: Antigen unknown.

Sequenced with the Oncomine TCR Beta short-read assay was DNA taken from cultured CD4+ T cells. TCRdb processed the PCR reads anew with MiXCR; each CDR3 protein has one entry. The data contain almost 8,500 distinct CDR3 sequences, approximately 70% of them singletons. The treatment here: approximately 11-day PBMC culture with coronavirus spike peptide pools or control peptides (ViraFEST assay). Germline CDR1 reads MNHNS; CDR2 reads SASEGT. This CDR3 has 14 amino acids. After removal of 7 bases from V and 7 bases from J, the junction contained 10 bases not matched to a gene. The chain links TRBV6-1 to TRBJ1-5, with 7 bases matching TRBD1. The clonotype was recovered from a human donor who had recovered from COVID-19. The specimen sequenced was CD4+ T cells from blood, cultured in vitro. CDR3 protein: CASKGAGGNQPQHF. The DNA of the CDR3 is TGTGCCAGCAAAGGCGCAGGGGGAAACCAGCCCCAGCATTTT.